The 27 T cell receptor beta chains given below trace back to one sample, sequenced in a study of tumor-infiltrating lymphocytes in localized non-small cell lung cancer. Using immunoSEQ multiplex PCR, the repertoire was profiled, and TCRdb retains in-frame clones only, with some absent. The repertoire includes 9,500 to 15,000 clones, under 80% of them detected once, and approximately 4.9% sits in the top ten. Source material: lung tumor tissue. These receptors originate from a human donor with non-small cell lung cancer.

The chain employs TRBV30 and TRBJ2-5; D might be TRBD1 (6 bases). The CDR3 contains 14 residues. V dropped 1 base and J dropped 5 bases, with 14 bases sitting between them. CDR1 is GTSNPN, CDR2 SVGIG, per germline (reference sequence). The CDR3: CAWSASGGGETQYF. As DNA, the CDR3 is TGTGCCTGGAGTGCTTCTGGGGGCGGGGAGACCCAGTACTTC.

J is TRBJ1-1 and V is TRBV4-2; TRBD1 matches 7 bases. CDR3 size: 13 residues. Looked up from germline, CDR1 is LGHNA and CDR2 is YNFKEQ. J lost 5 bases, V lost 3 bases, and 3 bases had no gene match. The CDR3 bases are TGTGCCAGCAGCCAGACAGGGCGAACTGAAGCTTTCTTT. This codes for CASSQTGRTEAFF.

The V gene is TRBV5-4, the J gene TRBJ2-3, with 9 bases matching TRBD2. J was trimmed by 6 bases and V by 1 base; bases with no gene match: 9. This CDR3 has 16 amino acids. Germline lookup yields CDR1 SGHNT and CDR2 YYREEE (reference sequence). CDR3 nucleotides: TGTGCCAGCAGCTTGAATTCGCTAGCGGGGCGGGATACGCAGTATTTT. Its protein product is CASSLNSLAGRDTQYF. Drawing the rest from reference TRBV5-4 and TRBJ2-3, the complete variable domain is ETGVTQSPTHLIKTRGQQVTLRCSSQSGHNTVSWYQQALGQGPQFIFQYYREEENGRGNFPPRFSGLQFPNYSSELNVNALELDDSALYLCASSLNSLAGRDTQYFGPGTRLTVL.

The chain has TRBV21-1 and TRBJ2-7; the table's D gene call, TRBD1, was not cross checked with the DNA. TRBV21-1 is a pseudogene segment. The CDR3 loop spans 15 amino acids. CDR3 sequence: CASSKSLDRDYEQYF. In nucleotides, the CDR3 is TGTGCCAGCAGCAAATCATTGGACAGAGACTACGAGCAGTACTTC.

The chain recombines TRBV7-2 with TRBJ2-7; no firm D call. The V end lost 4 bases, the J end lost 4 bases, and 14 bases lay between the germline ends. CDR3 length: 14 amino acids. The germline CDR1 and CDR2 sequences are SGHTA and FQGNSA. Here the CDR3 DNA reads TGTGCCAGCAGCTCGGCCCGAGGAGTTTACGAGCAGTACGTC. Its translation is CASSSARGVYEQYV.

The J gene is TRBJ1-2, the V gene TRBV6-6; D not certain. CDR3 length: 15 residues. Germline V gene data show CDR1 as MNHNY and CDR2 as SVGAGI (reference sequence). The V end was cut by 6 bases, the J end by 2 bases, with 16 bases between. CDR3 region: CASRRSPQVNYGYTF. CDR3 in DNA: TGTGCCAGCAGGCGGTCGCCTCAGGTCAACTATGGCTACACCTTC.

The chain combines TRBV6-1 with TRBJ2-3; TRBD1 agrees at 10 bases. With 4 bases clipped from V and 4 bases from J, the junction kept 8 bases outside the gene matches. This CDR3 is 16 amino acids long. Looked up from germline, CDR1 is MNHNS and CDR2 is SASEGT. The CDR3 DNA reads as TGTGCCAGCAGTGGTCGACAGGGGGCAGCGGCAGATACGCAGTATTTT. This translates into CASSGRQGAAADTQYF.

This sequence joins TRBV29-1 and TRBJ1-2, with unresolved D. Between the trimmed V and J ends, which lost 4 bases and 2 bases, there was a span of 8 bases. The length of the CDR3 is 12 residues. Germline CDR1 reads SQVTM; CDR2 reads ANQGSEA. The CDR3 is CSVGWQNYGYTF. DNA for the CDR3: TGCAGCGTTGGATGGCAGAACTATGGCTACACCTTC.

The rearrangement uses TRBV5-1 and TRBJ2-7, with D possibly being TRBD1 (6 bases). V dropped 0 bases and J dropped 4 bases, with 8 bases sitting between them. The CDR3 spans 13 residues. Germline V gives CDR1 SGHRS, CDR2 YFSETQ. The DNA for the CDR3 is TGCGCCAGCAGCTTGGCCCAGGGGTACGAGCAGTACGTC. It yields the protein CASSLAQGYEQYV.

V is TRBV6-1 and J is TRBJ2-5; 14 bases are a match to TRBD2. The junction had 7 bases not matched to a gene; V was cut back by 8 bases and J by 5 bases. This CDR3 is 15 amino acids long. Germline values: CDR1 MNHNS, CDR2 SASEGT. CDR3 sequence: CASQTSGGAWETQYF. The CDR3 DNA is TGTGCCAGCCAGACTAGCGGGGGGGCATGGGAGACCCAGTACTTC.

This chain links TRBV6-1 with TRBJ1-5; D is ambiguous. The germline gives CDR1 MNHNS, CDR2 SASEGT. Trimming took off 4 bases at V and 4 bases at J, with 5 bases between the two ends. The CDR3 extends over 12 amino acids. The CDR3 DNA is TGTGCCAGCAGTGGCTCAAATCAGCCCCAGCATTTT. Translating gives CASSGSNQPQHF.

This chain uses TRBV4-3 with TRBJ2-4; D may be TRBD2 (5 bases). Trimming shortened V by 1 base and J by 6 bases, and 10 bases separated the two germline ends. Germline assignment: CDR1 LGHNA and CDR2 YSLEER. The CDR3 has 14 amino acids. The CDR3 protein is CASSQAQDLNIQYF. As DNA, the CDR3 is TGCGCCAGCAGCCAAGCCCAGGACTTAAACATTCAGTACTTC.

This clone was seen a few times. The chain employs TRBV7-8 and TRBJ1-1; D is undetermined. The germline V gene encodes CDR1 SGHVS and CDR2 FQNEAQ. This CDR3 has 13 residues. The ends were cut back, 1 base at V and 1 base at J, with 4 bases in the middle. CDR3 in DNA: TGTGCCAGCAGCTTAGAGGGGAACACTGAAGCTTTCTTT. This sequence encodes CASSLEGNTEAFF.

The rearrangement links TRBV19 to TRBJ2-1; tentatively, D is TRBD1 (6 bases). The germline CDR1 and CDR2 sequences are LNHDA and SQIVND (reference sequence). The CDR3 has 15 residues. Trimming shortened V by 3 bases and J by 7 bases, and 16 bases separated the two germline ends. The CDR3 loop is CASSIVPRGGNEQFF. The CDR3 coding sequence is TGTGCCAGTAGTATTGTACCCAGGGGTGGGAATGAGCAGTTCTTC. The full variable domain, rest sourced from reference TRBV19 and TRBJ2-1, is DGGITQSPKYLFRKEGQNVTLSCEQNLNHDAMYWYRQDPGQGLRLIYYSQIVNDFQKGDIAEGYSVSREKKESFPLTVTSAQKNPTAFYLCASSIVPRGGNEQFFGPGTRLTVL.

The chain links TRBV7-8 to TRBJ2-2; D may be TRBD2 (5 bases). The CDR3 spans 15 residues. V was trimmed by 6 bases and J by 0 bases, leaving 11 bases between them. Per germline, CDR1 SGHVS and CDR2 FQNEAQ. The CDR3 here is CASRRRETNTGELFF. The CDR3, as DNA: TGTGCCAGCAGACGACGGGAAACGAACACCGGGGAGCTGTTTTTT. Full variable domain (missing parts from reference TRBV7-8 and TRBJ2-2): GAGVSQSPRYKVAKRGQDVALRCDPISGHVSLFWYQQALGQGPEFLTYFQNEAQLDKSGLPSDRFFAERPEGSVSTLKIQRTQQEDSAVYLCASRRRETNTGELFFGEGSRLTVL.

The chain's CDR3 is CASSVVVGQGANYGYTF. CDR3 nucleotides: TGTGCCAGCAGCGTAGTGGTCGGACAGGGGGCTAACTATGGCTACACCTTC. V is TRBV9 and J is TRBJ1-2; TRBD1 agrees at 10 bases. The junction had 5 bases not matched to a gene; V was cut back by 0 bases and J by 0 bases. From germline, CDR1 is SGDLS and CDR2 YYNGEE. There are 17 residues in the CDR3.

The chain carries TRBV7-2 and TRBJ2-7, with a weak D call TRBD1 (6 bases). The length of the CDR3 is 15 residues. CDR1 and CDR2 from the germline V gene are SGHTA and FQGNSA. Trimming stripped 5 bases from V and 0 bases from J, with 14 bases between. CDR3 DNA: TGTGCCAGCAGCATGGCTGGGGGCCGCTCCTACGAGCAGTACGTC. Translation gives CASSMAGGRSYEQYV.

The chain has TRBV9 and TRBJ2-1; either TRBD1 or TRBD2 may fit D (6 bases each). The V gene's germline CDR1 is SGDLS and CDR2 YYNGEE. V lost 4 bases to trimming and J lost 9 bases, with 23 bases between them. The CDR3 runs 16 residues. The CDR3 sequence: CASSPPLLGGEGEQFF. The CDR3, as DNA: TGTGCCAGCAGCCCCCCCCTCTTGGGGGGCGAAGGTGAGCAGTTCTTC.

This clone was seen only a few times. V usage is TRBV27 and J usage is TRBJ1-2; no reliable D call. With 5 bases removed from V and 7 bases from J, the gap between germline ends came to 14 bases. Germline V gene sequence: CDR1 MNHEY, CDR2 SMNVEV (reference sequence). The CDR3 has 13 amino acids. The CDR3 DNA sequence: TGTGCCAGCAGTAACAGTCCCCTGCGTGGCTACACCTTC. Translating it yields CASSNSPLRGYTF.

This chain uses TRBV6-5 with TRBJ2-1; TRBD1 agrees at 9 bases. Looked up from germline, CDR1 is MNHEY and CDR2 is SVGAGI. The CDR3 is 15 amino acids. Trimming removed 5 bases from V and 7 bases from J; junction bases left unmatched: 9. The CDR3 DNA is TGTGCCAGCAGTACCACCGGGACAGGGCGGAATGAGCAGTTCTTC. It specifies CASSTTGTGRNEQFF.

V is TRBV10-3 and J is TRBJ2-1, with a possible D match to TRBD2 (6 bases). Trimming removed 3 bases from V and 7 bases from J, with 16 bases in between. Germline V gene sequence: CDR1 ENHRY, CDR2 SYGVKD. This CDR3 region has 15 residues. In nucleotides, the CDR3 is TGTGCCATCAGTGACCCCAGCGGGTCAGGTAATGAGCAGTTCTTC. Translating gives CAISDPSGSGNEQFF.

The table lists this clone with a few counts. The same CDR3 arises from other DNA sequences in this sample as well. The chain is built from TRBV18 and TRBJ2-7, with 7 bases that match TRBD1. CDR1 and CDR2 from the germline V gene are KGHSH and LQKENI. This CDR3 is built from 14 residues. Trimming cost V 3 bases and J 2 bases; bases outside gene matches: 4. The CDR3 DNA reads TGTGCCAGCTCACCGCGACAGGGCACCTACGAGCAGTACGTC. Protein sequence: CASSPRQGTYEQYV.

The chain recombines TRBV6-5 with TRBJ2-3, with D unresolved. Per the germline V gene, CDR1 is MNHEY and CDR2 is SVGAGI. The CDR3 runs to 15 residues. V was cut by 0 bases and J by 2 bases, with 9 bases left in between. This chain's CDR3 is CASSYSAVYTDTQYF. The CDR3 coding sequence is TGTGCCAGCAGTTACTCCGCCGTTTACACAGATACGCAGTATTTT.

This clone showed up just a few times. The chain recombines TRBV6-1 with TRBJ2-3; the D gene is possibly TRBD1 (5 bases). V lost 1 base to trimming and J lost 6 bases, with 14 bases between them. This CDR3 region has 15 residues. The germline gives CDR1 MNHNS, CDR2 SASEGT. CDR3 sequence (DNA): TGTGCCAGCAGTGAAGTAGGGGTCGGGCGGGATACGCAGTATTTT. Its translation: CASSEVGVGRDTQYF.

In this sample, this clone turned up a few times. The chain couples TRBV6-5 to TRBJ2-3; TRBD2 aligns across 9 bases. V lost 8 bases to trimming and J lost 7 bases; unmatched junction nucleotides: 10. CDR1 MNHEY and CDR2 SVGAGI come from the germline V gene. The length of the CDR3 is 14 residues. The CDR3 nucleotides are TGTGCCAGCCGACCGGGACTAGCCGTACATACGCAGTATTTT. It codes for CASRPGLAVHTQYF.

The J gene is TRBJ1-5, the V gene TRBV6-5, with D unclear. The CDR3 has 13 amino acids. Germline CDR1 reads MNHEY; CDR2 reads SVGAGI. V lost 7 bases and J lost 3, with 10 bases in between. The CDR3 spells CASTSRLNQPQHF. CDR3 DNA sequence: TGTGCCAGCACCAGTCGCCTCAATCAGCCCCAGCATTTT.

The V gene is TRBV9, the J gene TRBJ2-7; 10 bases align to TRBD2. CDR1 SGDLS and CDR2 YYNGEE come from the germline V gene. The junction had 2 bases not matched to a gene; V was cut back by 0 bases and J by 2 bases. The CDR3 has 15 residues. This CDR3 is CASSVAAGGPYEQYF. As DNA, the CDR3 is TGTGCCAGCAGCGTAGCAGCGGGAGGGCCCTACGAGCAGTACTTC. Full variable domain (missing parts from reference TRBV9 and TRBJ2-7): DSGVTQTPKHLITATGQRVTLRCSPRSGDLSVYWYQQSLDQGLQFLIQYYNGEERAKGNILERFSAQQFPDLHSELNLSSLELGDSALYFCASSVAAGGPYEQYFGPGTRLTVT.